This is a list of T cell receptor beta chains from one sample in a study of blood T cells in healthy people across ages. MiXCR was run by TCRdb on the 5' RACE reads, yielding one entry per CDR3 protein. The data contain about 1.5 million distinct CDR3 sequences, under 55% of them singletons. The sequenced material came from blood. These TCRs come from a woman aged 18 to 35 in good health. Both conserved end residues are part of each CDR3. Each record gives: D gene, clone size, V gene, J gene, CDR3 protein, CDR3 DNA. A D gene is named only where the DNA matches it firmly. A clone size is listed for some rows: how often the clone was seen (once, few, many), or a class if it is expanded.

NA	many	TRBV20-1	TRBJ2-7	CSARVPGSYEQYF	TGCAGTGCTAGAGTGCCGGGGAGCTACGAGCAGTACTTC
TRBD2	once	TRBV12-3/TRBV12-4	TRBJ2-5	CASSGLLAGGPGETQYF	TGTGCCAGCAGTGGCCTACTAGCGGGAGGGCCCGGGGAGACCCAGTACTTC
NA	once	TRBV6-2/TRBV6-3	TRBJ2-7	CASSYWQGTDEQYF	TGTGCCAGCAGTTATTGGCAGGGGACCGATGAGCAGTACTTC
NA	NA	TRBV3-1	TRBJ2-5	CASSPRGSGQTQYF	TGTGCCAGCAGCCCACGCGGTAGCGGACAGACCCAGTACTTC
NA	NA	TRBV20-1	TRBJ2-7	CSARESGRSGDSYEQYF	TGCAGTGCTCGAGAATCCGGGCGTAGCGGAGACTCCTACGAGCAGTACTTC
NA	few	TRBV7-2	TRBJ2-1	CASSIGRAPEQFF	TGTGCCAGCAGCATAGGGCGGGCGCCAGAGCAGTTCTTC
TRBD2	many	TRBV4-3	TRBJ2-3	CASSQVLAGALTDTQYF	TGCGCCAGCAGCCAGGTTTTAGCGGGAGCGCTCACAGATACGCAGTATTTT
NA	NA	TRBV5-1	TRBJ2-3	CASSLAPFSGTDTQYF	TGCGCCAGCAGCTTGGCGCCTTTTTCGGGCACAGATACGCAGTATTTT
NA	NA	TRBV29-1	TRBJ2-7	CSVGPTEPYEQYF	TGCAGCGTTGGGCCGACGGAACCCTACGAGCAGTACTTC
TRBD1	NA	TRBV12-3/TRBV12-4	TRBJ2-1	CASSPGTGLFNEKFF	TGTGCCAGCAGTCCAGGGACAGGTTTGTTCAATGAGAAGTTCTTC
TRBD1	NA	TRBV20-1	TRBJ1-3	CSALTRTGLANTIYF	TGCAGTGCACTAACCCGGACAGGGCTGGCGAACACCATATATTTT
TRBD2	few	TRBV20-1	TRBJ2-3	CSARAGLAGPIWAQYF	TGCAGTGCTAGAGCGGGACTAGCGGGACCCATTTGGGCGCAGTATTTT
TRBD1	few	TRBV6-6	TRBJ1-4	CASSYPGDRPAEKLFF	TGTGCCAGCAGTTACCCAGGGGACAGGCCAGCGGAAAAACTGTTTTTT
NA	few	TRBV6-2/TRBV6-3	TRBJ1-1	CASSRRLGSTEAFF	TGTGCCAGCAGCCGACGTCTGGGCAGCACTGAAGCTTTCTTT
NA	NA	TRBV6-6	TRBJ1-2	CASSFREGGSGCTF	TGTGCCAGCAGTTTCCGGGAGGGCGGAAGTGGCTGCACCTTC
NA	NA	TRBV9	TRBJ1-5	CASSVDGVRQPQHF	TGTGCCAGCAGCGTAGATGGGGTTCGCCAGCCCCAGCATTTT
NA	few	TRBV12-3/TRBV12-4	TRBJ1-2	CASSFGEGSRGDTF	NA
NA	NA	TRBV29-1	TRBJ1-2	CSVERQDNFNYGYTF	TGCAGCGTCGAACGACAGGACAACTTTAACTATGGCTACACCTTC
TRBD2	few	TRBV19	TRBJ2-5	CASSIHSGRQQETQYF	TGTGCCAGTAGTATACATAGCGGGAGGCAACAAGAGACCCAGTACTTC
TRBD2	NA	TRBV24-1	TRBJ2-1	CATSDHSGGKYNEQFF	TGTGCCACCAGTGATCACAGCGGGGGAAAGTACAATGAGCAGTTCTTC
NA	NA	TRBV9	TRBJ2-3	CASSVMGRAYTDTQYF	TGTGCCAGCAGCGTCATGGGACGAGCGTACACAGATACGCAGTATTTT
TRBD1	few	TRBV6-5	TRBJ2-7	CASSYSYRGFVEQYF	TGTGCCAGCAGTTATTCGTACAGGGGATTTGTCGAGCAGTACTTC
NA	NA	TRBV28	TRBJ2-1	CASRLHERFF	TGTGCCAGCAGACTACATGAGCGGTTCTTC
NA	NA	TRBV11-2	TRBJ1-3	CASSSKGSRVGQTNSGNTIYF	TGTGCCAGCAGCTCCAAAGGCTCCCGGGTTGGACAAACAAACTCTGGAAACACCATATATTTT
NA	few	TRBV7-8	TRBJ2-7	CASRTEGDPFYEQYF	TGTGCCAGCAGAACGGAAGGGGACCCCTTCTACGAGCAGTACTTC
NA	NA	TRBV15	TRBJ2-7	CATSREITAGETYNEQYF	TGTGCCACCAGCAGAGAGATAACGGCAGGAGAAACCTACAATGAGCAGTACTTC
NA	NA	TRBV7-9	TRBJ2-1	CASSPSGGAFYEQFF	TGTGCCAGCAGCCCGAGTGGGGGGGCCTTTTATGAGCAGTTCTTC
TRBD2	few	TRBV4-2	TRBJ2-7	CASSRIGTSGTYEQYF	TGTGCCAGCAGCCGAATAGGAACTAGCGGGACCTACGAGCAGTACTTC
TRBD1	few	TRBV28	TRBJ2-1	CASSLIGGQGAEQFF	TGTGCCAGCAGTTTAATAGGCGGACAGGGGGCTGAGCAGTTCTTC
NA	few	TRBV20-1	TRBJ2-3	CSASSALSGTDTQYF	TGCAGTGCTAGTTCGGCGCTGAGTGGCACAGATACGCAGTATTTT